The rows below give T cell receptor beta chains drawn from one sample of a study of cytomegalovirus exposure and HLA in healthy donors. Method: immunoSEQ multiplex PCR; TCRdb's copy keeps in-frame clones and lacks some. The sample includes around 180,000 clones, 70% to 90% of them seen just once. Sequenced sample: PBMCs. These receptors were collected from a woman under 30 in good health and CMV-seropositive. CDR3s include the opening cysteine and the closing phenylalanine or tryptophan. A D gene is named only where the DNA matches it firmly. Some rows have no size entry. The others give once, few or many, or a class for an expanded clone.

>NA|NA|TRBJ2-2|TRBV9
TGTGCCAGCAGCGTAGTGCGCACCGGGGAGCTGTTTTTT
CASSVVRTGELFF
>few|TRBD1|TRBJ1-4|TRBV7-2
TGTGCCAGCAGCTTAAACAGGGGTACTAATGAAAAACTGTTTTTT
CASSLNRGTNEKLFF
>NA|TRBD2|TRBJ2-3|TRBV6-4
TGTGCCAGCAGTGAGGGACTAGCGGGGGATACGCAGTATTTT
CASSEGLAGDTQYF
>NA|NA|TRBJ1-5|TRBV6-5
TGTGCCAGCAGGCCACCAGGGAACCATCAGCCCCAGCATTTT
CASRPPGNHQPQHF
>few|NA|TRBJ1-1|TRBV5-8
TGTGCCAGCAGCTTGGAACAGATCACTGAAGCTTTCTTT
CASSLEQITEAFF
>NA|NA|TRBJ1-4|TRBV7-9
TGTGCCAGCAGCCTTTATCCCCTTACACCAACTAATGAAAAACTGTTTTTT
CASSLYPLTPTNEKLFF
>NA|NA|TRBJ2-1|TRBV2
TGTGCCAGCAGCCCGGGATTCAGGAATGAGCAGTTCTTC
CASSPGFRNEQFF
>NA|TRBD2|TRBJ2-5|TRBV7-3
TGTGCCAGCAGCTTATTGGGACTAGCGGGGGGCAACCAAGAGACCCAGTACTTC
CASSLLGLAGGNQETQYF
>once|TRBD1|TRBJ1-4|TRBV4-1
TGCGCCAGCAGCCACAAAGGACAGGGGGCAGTTATTGTGTTCGAAAAACTGTTTTTT
CASSHKGQGAVIVFEKLFF
>NA|NA|TRBJ2-5|TRBV7-9
TGTGCCAGCAGTTTGACTTCAGACCTTAACCCCCGGGCCCAGTACTTC
CASSLTSDLNPRAQYF
>NA|NA|TRBJ2-6|TRBV9
TGTGCCAGCAGCGCCTCGACAGGATTACCCTCTGGGGCCAACGTCCTGACTTTC
CASSASTGLPSGANVLTF
>NA|TRBD1|TRBJ2-7|TRBV4-1
TGCGCCAGCAGCGTTCCGGGACAGGGGGACTACGAGCAGTACTTC
CASSVPGQGDYEQYF
>NA|NA|TRBJ2-5|TRBV7-2
TGTGCCAGCAGCTTAATGCAGGGAACGGAGACCCAGTACTTC
CASSLMQGTETQYF
>few|TRBD1|TRBJ1-5|TRBV5-8
TGTGCCAGCAGCTCATTTACAGGGGGCAATCAGCCCCAGCATTTT
CASSSFTGGNQPQHF
>NA|TRBD2|TRBJ2-3|TRBV6-6
TGTGCCAGCAGTTACCGCAGCGGGGTCCCAGATACGCAGTATTTT
CASSYRSGVPDTQYF
>NA|TRBD2|TRBJ2-3|TRBV10-1
TGCGCCAGCAGTCGGGGGGGCCCAAGCACAGATACGCAGTATTTT
CASSRGGPSTDTQYF
>NA|TRBD1|TRBJ2-1|TRBV18
TGTGCCAGCTCACCACTCCAAGGGGGCAGCTACAATGAGCAGTTCTTC
CASSPLQGGSYNEQFF
>NA|NA|TRBJ2-7|TRBV19
TGTGCCAGTAGTATCGGGATTCGGGGAGCCTACGAGCAGTACTTC
CASSIGIRGAYEQYF
>NA|NA|TRBJ2-1|TRBV6-4
TGTGCCAGCAGTGCCTCCTTATCCCATGAGCAGTTCTTC
CASSASLSHEQFF
>NA|NA|TRBJ2-5|TRBV21-1
TGTGCCAGCAGCTTACGAAAGTGGAGCTGCTACTTC
CASSLRKWSCYF
>NA|TRBD1|TRBJ2-1|TRBV5-4
TGTGCCAGCAGCTTGGCAGACAGGGAGTACAATGAGCAGTTCTTC
CASSLADREYNEQFF
>few|TRBD1|TRBJ2-5|TRBV30
TGTGCCTGGAGTCCCCCGGGACAGGGGAGCGTAGAGACCCAGTACTTC
CAWSPPGQGSVETQYF
>NA|TRBD1|TRBJ1-2|TRBV4-1
TGCGCCAGCAGCCAACCTGCAACAGGGGCGTATGGCTACACCTTC
CASSQPATGAYGYTF